Below are 25 T cell receptor beta chains sequenced from a single sample in a study of shared clonotypes between healthy human individuals. Clones were read by immunoSEQ multiplex PCR, and TCRdb kept only the in-frame ones, dropping some. This sample has under 650,000 clones, with almost 97% found just once. Sequencing was carried out using naive CD4+ T cells sorted from blood. Subset denoted: CD45RA+ positively selected. The receptors were sampled from a woman under 40 in good health.

This chain links TRBV7-2 with TRBJ1-1, with D hard to call. There are 13 residues in the CDR3. V lost 2 bases, J lost 4 bases, and 8 bases lay in between. The germline gives CDR1 SGHTA, CDR2 FQGNSA. The CDR3: CASSLIGFTEAFF. CDR3 DNA: TGTGCCAGCAGCTTAATAGGGTTCACTGAAGCTTTCTTT.

J is TRBJ2-1 and V is TRBV19, with D tentatively TRBD2 (6 bases). The length of the CDR3 is 15 residues. Trimming shortened V by 7 bases and J by 4 bases, and 17 bases separated the two germline ends. The germline gives CDR1 LNHDA, CDR2 SQIVND (reference sequence). CDR3 amino acids: CASNPPSGAYNEQFF. The DNA of the CDR3 is TGTGCCAGTAACCCGCCGTCGGGAGCGTACAATGAGCAGTTCTTC.

Comment on this clone: The sample contains more than one DNA sequence encoding this CDR3. The rearrangement uses TRBV5-1 and TRBJ2-7; 10 nucleotides match TRBD2. Looked up from germline, CDR1 is SGHRS and CDR2 is YFSETQ. The CDR3 extends over 15 amino acids. V trimming: 0 bases; J trimming: 2 bases; junction bases outside the gene matches: 2. The CDR3 nucleotides read TGCGCCAGCAGCTTGGGACTAGCGGGCGCCTACGAGCAGTACTTC. This gives the protein CASSLGLAGAYEQYF.

V and J are TRBV6-1 and TRBJ1-1; D gene ambiguous. With 4 bases removed from V and 4 bases from J, the gap between germline ends came to 10 bases. The germline V gene has CDR1 MNHNS and CDR2 SASEGT. The CDR3 sequence is 13 residues long. For the CDR3, the DNA is TGTGCCAGCAGTGTGGGCACGGTCACTGAAGCTTTCTTT. As protein: CASSVGTVTEAFF.

The CDR3: CASSEGTVLETQYF. The CDR3 coding sequence is TGTGCCAGCAGTGAAGGGACAGTACTTGAGACCCAGTACTTC. The genes are TRBV2 and TRBJ2-5; D possibly corresponds to TRBD1 (6 bases). This CDR3 is built from 14 residues. Germline V gene sequence: CDR1 SNHLY, CDR2 FYNNEI. Trimming cost V 1 base and J 5 bases, with 11 bases left between them.

The table lists this clone with a count of one. The chain has TRBV28 and TRBJ1-5; possibly TRBD1 for D (5 bases). The germline CDR1 and CDR2 sequences are MDHEN and SYDVKM. Trimming pared 6 bases from V and 5 bases from J, leaving 38 bases between. The CDR3 extends over 22 amino acids. CDR3 bases: TGTGCCAGCAGCCACTTACGGATTTTAGGGTCAGGGTCCGGATTGGGGGATCAGCCCCAGCATTTT. Its protein is CASSHLRILGSGSGLGDQPQHF.

The chain links TRBV5-6 to TRBJ2-5, with TRBD2 identical over 11 bases. With the DNA end fitting TRBJ2-7 better, the J assignment may be wrong. Germline V gene sequence: CDR1 SGHDT, CDR2 YYEEEE. The CDR3 runs 14 residues. CDR3 amino acids: CASSLVLAGGEQYF. In DNA form, the CDR3 reads TGTGCCAGCAGCTTGGTTCTAGCGGGAGGCGAGCAGTACTTC.

J is TRBJ2-7 and V is TRBV27; 9 positions match TRBD1. V was pared by 2 bases and J by 1 base, with 3 bases of the junction left unmatched. This CDR3 is 15 amino acids long. Per germline, CDR1 MNHEY and CDR2 SMNVEV (reference sequence). For the CDR3, the DNA is TGTGCCAGCAGTTTAGGGACAGGGATTTCCTACGAGCAGTACTTC. Translating it yields CASSLGTGISYEQYF.

This clone was recorded once. V gene TRBV27 combines with J gene TRBJ2-5; tentative D call: TRBD1 (5 bases). Matching the DNA end better, TRBJ2-7 makes the J call doubtful. CDR3 length: 15 residues. In germline, CDR1 is MNHEY, CDR2 SMNVEV (reference sequence). CDR3 sequence: CASSLQGSGAYEQYF. The DNA for the CDR3 is TGTGCCAGCAGTTTACAGGGCTCCGGCGCCTACGAGCAGTACTTC.

This chain joins TRBV27 and TRBJ2-1; 7 bases line up with TRBD1. Germline values: CDR1 MNHEY, CDR2 SMNVEV (reference sequence). CDR3 length: 16 amino acids. After removal of 6 bases from V and 4 bases from J, the junction contained 12 bases not matched to a gene. CDR3 DNA sequence: TGTGCCAGCAGGGGGATGCGACAGGGCCCTTACAATGAGCAGTTCTTC. It translates to CASRGMRQGPYNEQFF.

The chain joins TRBV15 to TRBJ2-7; 9 bases fit TRBD1. The CDR3 is made up of 14 amino acids. The V gene end was trimmed by 4 bases and the J gene end by 4 bases; junction bases not matched to a gene: 5. Per germline, CDR1 LNHNV and CDR2 YYDKDF (reference sequence). The CDR3 DNA reads TGTGCCACCAGCAAAGGACAGGGGCCGTACGAGCAGTACTTC. Protein product: CATSKGQGPYEQYF. The full variable domain, with the rest looked up from reference TRBV15 and TRBJ2-7, is DAMVIQNPRYQVTQFGKPVTLSCSQTLNHNVMYWYQQKSSQAPKLLFHYYDKDFNNEADTPDNFQSRRPNTSFCFLDIRSPGLGDTAMYLCATSKGQGPYEQYFGPGTRLTVT.

This clone showed up just a few times. This chain joins TRBV4-1 and TRBJ1-2, with D unclear. The V end lost 2 bases, the J end lost 8 bases, and 6 bases lay between the germline ends. The CDR3 length is 11 residues. Looked up from germline, CDR1 is MGHRA and CDR2 is YSYEKL. Here the CDR3 reads CASSQPGGYTF. The CDR3 nucleotides are TGCGCCAGCAGCCAACCAGGAGGCTACACCTTC.

The rearrangement joins TRBV7-8 to TRBJ1-1, with unresolved D. Trimming shortened V by 1 base and J by 0 bases, and 9 bases separated the two germline ends. The CDR3 spans 15 residues. The germline CDR1 and CDR2 sequences are SGHVS and FQNEAQ. CDR3 DNA sequence: TGTGCCAGCAGCTTAGAAGTGGGAATGAACACTGAAGCTTTCTTT. It is translated as CASSLEVGMNTEAFF.

Of note for this clone: Relative to the germline gene, one junction end is altered; a read error may explain this. V is TRBV20-1 and J is TRBJ1-2; D is perhaps TRBD1 (5 bases). Germline V lookup: CDR1 DFQATT, CDR2 SNEGSKA (reference sequence). This CDR3 is 11 amino acids long. CDR3 residues: CSARVGPGRFF. The CDR3, as DNA: TGCAGTGCTAGAGTCGGACCGGGACGCTTCTTC.

The J gene is TRBJ2-1, the V gene TRBV18; D uncertain. Trimming removed 3 bases at V and 0 bases at J, with 12 bases between. CDR1 KGHSH and CDR2 LQKENI come from the germline V gene. The CDR3 length is 16 residues. The CDR3 sequence is CASSPPTAVSYNEQFF. The CDR3 coding sequence is TGTGCCAGCTCACCGCCTACAGCAGTCTCCTACAATGAGCAGTTCTTC.

The V and J genes are TRBV5-6 and TRBJ1-1; D is ambiguous. Germline loops: CDR1 SGHDT, CDR2 YYEEEE. This CDR3 has 14 amino acids. The V gene lost 2 bases and the J gene lost 1 base, with 9 bases spanning the gap. This CDR3 is CASSFPAENTEAFF. Written as DNA, the CDR3 is TGTGCCAGCAGCTTTCCCGCAGAGAACACTGAAGCTTTCTTT.

The CDR3 nucleotides read TGTGCCAGCTCACCGGCAGGGTTGGACGCCTACAATGAGCAGTTCTTC. It encodes CASSPAGLDAYNEQFF. The V gene is TRBV18, the J gene TRBJ2-1; possible D gene TRBD1, 5 bases. Germline values: CDR1 KGHSH, CDR2 LQKENI. The CDR3 length is 16 residues. V was clipped by 3 bases and J by 2 bases, with 14 bases between them.

The rearrangement uses TRBV5-1 and TRBJ2-7; D is uncertain. With 0 bases removed from V and 5 bases from J, the gap between germline ends came to 12 bases. The germline gives CDR1 SGHRS, CDR2 YFSETQ. The CDR3 covers 14 residues. The CDR3 protein is CASSLVSSVDEQYF. The CDR3 DNA reads as TGCGCCAGCAGCTTGGTTTCTTCGGTCGACGAGCAGTACTTC.

The chain combines TRBV11-2 with TRBJ2-5; D possibly corresponds to TRBD1 (5 bases). CDR1 SGHAT and CDR2 FQNNGV come from the germline V gene. V lost 3 bases and J 3 bases, leaving 11 bases between the germline ends. The CDR3 is 14 amino acids. DNA of the CDR3: TGTGCCAGCAGCTTCAGCAGGGCAGAAGAGACCCAGTACTTC. This encodes CASSFSRAEETQYF.

The chain employs TRBV7-9 and TRBJ2-5, with 8 bases matching TRBD1. The V segment lost 2 bases and the J segment 5 bases; nucleotides outside the gene matches: 4. CDR1 is SEHNR, CDR2 FQNEAQ, per germline (reference sequence). The CDR3 consists of 14 residues. The CDR3 DNA reads TGTGCCAGCAGCTTAAGTTCAGGGGGCGAGACCCAGTACTTC. Protein sequence: CASSLSSGGETQYF.

The chain combines TRBV6-4 with TRBJ1-1; D possibly corresponds to TRBD1 (6 bases). Trimming shortened V by 4 bases and J by 1 base, and 10 bases separated the two germline ends. Germline CDR1 and CDR2: MRHNA and SNTAGT. This CDR3 has 14 residues. Written as DNA, the CDR3 is TGTGCCAGCAGTGTCTCGGGGGCGAACACTGAAGCTTTCTTT. Translation gives CASSVSGANTEAFF.

The chain employs TRBV4-1 and TRBJ1-6; D is perhaps TRBD1 (5 bases). The length of the CDR3 is 16 residues. Between the trimmed V and J ends, which lost 2 bases and 6 bases, there was a span of 14 bases. Germline V gene sequence: CDR1 MGHRA, CDR2 YSYEKL. The CDR3: CASSQRGDGSNSPLHF. The CDR3 DNA follows: TGCGCCAGCAGCCAAAGAGGGGATGGAAGTAATTCACCCCTCCACTTT.

In DNA, the CDR3 is TGTGCCAGCAGTACCACACTAGCTCTCCTCGGGGAGCAGTACTTC. Its protein is CASSTTLALLGEQYF. The genes are TRBV27 and TRBJ2-7; a possible D gene is TRBD2 (6 bases). The CDR3 is made up of 15 amino acids. The V end was cut by 5 bases, the J end by 7 bases, with 21 bases between. Germline CDR1 reads MNHEY; CDR2 reads SMNVEV (reference sequence).

The rearrangement links TRBV9 to TRBJ2-2, with D maybe TRBD2 (6 bases). V lost 5 bases, J lost 2 bases, and 22 bases lay in between. CDR1 and CDR2 (germline): SGDLS, YYNGEE. This CDR3 is built from 18 residues. The CDR3 coding sequence is TGTGCCAGCAGTAGAGACGCCGGTGGGACTGTCAACACCGGGGAGCTGTTTTTT. Translation: CASSRDAGGTVNTGELFF.

V gene TRBV6-1 combines with J gene TRBJ2-6; D is unclear. CDR3 length equals 13 residues. CDR1 is MNHNS, CDR2 SASEGT, per germline. Trimming took 7 bases from V and 4 from J, leaving 8 bases between them. The CDR3 region is CASTSSGANVLTF. CDR3 DNA sequence: TGTGCCAGCACCTCCTCCGGGGCCAACGTCCTGACTTTC.